This T cell receptor (beta chain) was recovered during a study of blood T cell repertoires in COVID-19. Study-level background: Acute and convalescent COVID-19 specimens originated in the United States, Italy and Spain.

The CDR3 contains 11 residues. Per germline, CDR1 MDHEN and CDR2 SYDVKM. Study processing details: Cell counts per sample came from amplifying reference gene primers. Generated by immunoSEQ multiplex PCR, the TCRdb table keeps only in-frame clones and is missing some. V, J and clone size were drawn from that table, and D and trimming were deduced from the DNA. In the table there are about 190,000 clones, roughly 78% of which are singletons. A remark on this clone: At one end the junction does not follow the germline gene, possibly because of a read error.

This sequence originates from a woman older than 75 with active or convalescent COVID-19. This chain links TRBV28 with TRBJ1-2; 9 positions agree with TRBD1. Sample: peripheral blood. This CDR3 reads CASSSTRDRDF. The CDR3 coding sequence is TGTGCCAGCAGTTCTACCCGGGACAGGGACTTC.